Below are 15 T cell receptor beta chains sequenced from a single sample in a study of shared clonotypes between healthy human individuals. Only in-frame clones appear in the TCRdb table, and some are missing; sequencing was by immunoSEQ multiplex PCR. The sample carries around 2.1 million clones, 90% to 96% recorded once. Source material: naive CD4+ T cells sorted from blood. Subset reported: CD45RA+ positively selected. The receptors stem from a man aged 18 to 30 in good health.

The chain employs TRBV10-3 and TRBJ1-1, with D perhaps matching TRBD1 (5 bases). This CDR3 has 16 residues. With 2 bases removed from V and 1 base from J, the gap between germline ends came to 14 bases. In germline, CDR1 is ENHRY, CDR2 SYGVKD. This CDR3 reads CAISEGHLIGNTEAFF. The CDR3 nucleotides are TGTGCCATCAGTGAGGGACACTTAATAGGGAACACTGAAGCTTTCTTT.

CDR3 amino acids: CASSLWNEQFF. CDR3 in DNA: TGTGCCAGCAGCTTATGGAATGAGCAGTTCTTC. V is TRBV7-9 and J is TRBJ2-1; D gene ambiguous. The CDR3 has 11 residues. Trimming removed 2 bases at V and 7 bases at J, with 3 bases between. Germline CDR1 is SEHNR and CDR2 is FQNEAQ (reference sequence).

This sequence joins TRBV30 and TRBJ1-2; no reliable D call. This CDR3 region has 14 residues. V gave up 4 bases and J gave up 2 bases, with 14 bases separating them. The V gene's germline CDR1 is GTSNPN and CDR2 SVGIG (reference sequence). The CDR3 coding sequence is TGTGCCTGGAATATCCCCGGGTCCAACTATGGCTACACCTTC. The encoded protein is CAWNIPGSNYGYTF.

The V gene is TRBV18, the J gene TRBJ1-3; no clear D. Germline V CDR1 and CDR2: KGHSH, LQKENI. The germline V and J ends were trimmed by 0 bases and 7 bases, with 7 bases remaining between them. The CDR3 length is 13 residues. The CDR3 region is CASSPPVGNTIYF. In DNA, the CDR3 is TGTGCCAGCTCACCACCGGTCGGTAACACCATATATTTT.

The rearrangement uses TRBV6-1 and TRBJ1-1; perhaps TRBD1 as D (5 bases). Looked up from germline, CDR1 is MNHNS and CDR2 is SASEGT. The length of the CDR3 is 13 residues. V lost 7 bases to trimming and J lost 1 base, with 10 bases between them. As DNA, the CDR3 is TGTGCCAGCACAGCCCAGGGGAACACTGAAGCTTTCTTT. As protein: CASTAQGNTEAFF.

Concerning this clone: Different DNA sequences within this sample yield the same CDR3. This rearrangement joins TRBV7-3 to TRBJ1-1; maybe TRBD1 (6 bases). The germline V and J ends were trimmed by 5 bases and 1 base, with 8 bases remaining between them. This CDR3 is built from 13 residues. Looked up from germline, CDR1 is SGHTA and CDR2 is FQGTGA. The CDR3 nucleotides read TGTGCCAGCAGCCTGGGACAGAACACTGAAGCTTTCTTT. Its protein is CASSLGQNTEAFF.

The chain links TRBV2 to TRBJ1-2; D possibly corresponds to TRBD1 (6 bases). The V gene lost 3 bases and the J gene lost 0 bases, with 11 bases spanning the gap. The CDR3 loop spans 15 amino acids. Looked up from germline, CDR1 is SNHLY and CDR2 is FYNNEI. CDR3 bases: TGTGCCAGCAGTGAGGGCAGGGGTACTAACTATGGCTACACCTTC. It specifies CASSEGRGTNYGYTF.

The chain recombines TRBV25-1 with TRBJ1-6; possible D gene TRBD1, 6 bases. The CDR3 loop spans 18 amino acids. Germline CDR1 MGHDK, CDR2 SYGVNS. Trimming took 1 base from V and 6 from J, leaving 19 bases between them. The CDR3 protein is CASSEFPQGPRTNSPLHF. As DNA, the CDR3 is TGTGCCAGCAGTGAATTCCCTCAGGGGCCAAGGACTAATTCACCCCTCCACTTT.

The CDR3 reads CASSDYRNNEQFF. In DNA form, the CDR3 reads TGTGCCAGCAGTGACTACAGAAACAATGAGCAGTTCTTC. The V and J genes are TRBV2 and TRBJ2-1; D remains ambiguous. The CDR3 has 13 residues. Trimming pared 3 bases from V and 5 bases from J, leaving 8 bases between. Germline V gene data show CDR1 as SNHLY and CDR2 as FYNNEI.

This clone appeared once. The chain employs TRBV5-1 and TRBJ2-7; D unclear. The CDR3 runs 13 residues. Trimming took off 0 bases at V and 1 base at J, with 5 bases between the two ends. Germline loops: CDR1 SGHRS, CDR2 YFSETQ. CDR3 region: CASSLDPSYEQYF. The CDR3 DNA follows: TGCGCCAGCAGCTTGGACCCGTCCTACGAGCAGTACTTC.

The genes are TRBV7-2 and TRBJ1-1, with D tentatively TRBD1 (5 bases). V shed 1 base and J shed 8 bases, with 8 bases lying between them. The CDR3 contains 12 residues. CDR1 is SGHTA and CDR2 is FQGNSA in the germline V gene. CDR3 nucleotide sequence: TGTGCCAGCAGCTTAGACAGGCGCGAAGCTTTCTTT. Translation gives CASSLDRREAFF.

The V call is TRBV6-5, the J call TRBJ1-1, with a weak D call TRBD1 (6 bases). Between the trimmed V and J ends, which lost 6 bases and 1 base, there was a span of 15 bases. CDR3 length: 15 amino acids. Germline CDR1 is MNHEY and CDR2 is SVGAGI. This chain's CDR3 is CASRIHRAGNTEAFF. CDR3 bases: TGTGCCAGCAGAATCCACAGGGCAGGGAACACTGAAGCTTTCTTT.

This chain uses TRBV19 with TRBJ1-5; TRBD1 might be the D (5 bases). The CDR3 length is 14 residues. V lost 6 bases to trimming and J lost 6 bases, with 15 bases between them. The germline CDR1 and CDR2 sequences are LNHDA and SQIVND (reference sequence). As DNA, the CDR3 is TGTGCCAGTAGAAGAGGGGACTACCGTCAGCCCCAGCATTTT. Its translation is CASRRGDYRQPQHF.

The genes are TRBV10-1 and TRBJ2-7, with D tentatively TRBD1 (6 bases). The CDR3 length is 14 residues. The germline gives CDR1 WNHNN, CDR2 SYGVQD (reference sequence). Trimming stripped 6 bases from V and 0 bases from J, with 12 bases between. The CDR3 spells CASSSGQSSYEQYF. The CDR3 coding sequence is TGCGCCAGCAGCTCCGGACAGAGCTCCTACGAGCAGTACTTC.

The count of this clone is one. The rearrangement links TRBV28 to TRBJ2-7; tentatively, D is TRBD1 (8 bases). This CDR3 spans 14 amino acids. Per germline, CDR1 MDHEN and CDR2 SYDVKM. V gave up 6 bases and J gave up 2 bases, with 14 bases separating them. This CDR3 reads CASRPTGGAYEQYF. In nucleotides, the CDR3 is TGTGCCAGCAGACCCACAGGGGGGGCCTACGAGCAGTACTTC.